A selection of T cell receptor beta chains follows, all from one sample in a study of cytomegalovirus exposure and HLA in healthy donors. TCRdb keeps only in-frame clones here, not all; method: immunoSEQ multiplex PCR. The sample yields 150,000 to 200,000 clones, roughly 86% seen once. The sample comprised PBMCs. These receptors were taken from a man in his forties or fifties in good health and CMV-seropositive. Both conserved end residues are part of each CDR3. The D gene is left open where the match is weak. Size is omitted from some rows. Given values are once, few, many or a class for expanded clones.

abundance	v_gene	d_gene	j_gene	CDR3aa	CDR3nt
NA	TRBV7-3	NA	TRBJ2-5	CASSLTGWETQYF	TGTGCCAGCAGCTTGACAGGCTGGGAGACCCAGTACTTC
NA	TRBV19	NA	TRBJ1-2	CASSIAEGLRDRYYGYTF	TGTGCCAGTAGTATCGCGGAGGGTCTGAGGGATCGGTACTATGGCTACACCTTC
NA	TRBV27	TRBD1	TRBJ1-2	CASSLTGQGADGYTF	TGTGCCAGCAGTTTAACTGGACAGGGGGCGGATGGCTACACCTTC
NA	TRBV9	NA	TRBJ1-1	CASSVVSGRTEAFF	TGTGCCAGCAGCGTAGTCTCAGGGCGCACTGAAGCTTTCTTT
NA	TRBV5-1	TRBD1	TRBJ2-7	CASSKDRDYEQYF	TGCGCCAGCAGCAAGGACAGGGACTACGAGCAGTACTTC
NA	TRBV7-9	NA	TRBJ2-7	CASSLGGGLNDEQYF	TGTGCCAGCAGCTTAGGGGGGGGGCTCAACGACGAGCAGTACTTC
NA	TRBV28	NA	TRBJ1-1	CASSLRGNGAFF	TGTGCCAGCAGCCTAAGGGGGAATGGAGCTTTCTTT
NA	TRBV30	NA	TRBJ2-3	CAWSVGGSGADTQYF	TGTGCCTGGAGTGTAGGTGGGAGTGGCGCAGATACGCAGTATTTT
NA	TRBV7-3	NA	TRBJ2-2	CASSIQGSGELFF	TGTGCCAGCAGCATCCAGGGTTCCGGGGAGCTGTTTTTT
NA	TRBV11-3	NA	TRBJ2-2	CASSLDFGGSGELFF	TGTGCCAGCAGCTTAGATTTTGGGGGCTCCGGGGAGCTGTTTTTT
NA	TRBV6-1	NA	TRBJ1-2	CASSGPGHLQPLGYTF	TGTGCCAGCAGTGGCCCAGGACATCTCCAACCTCTTGGCTACACCTTC
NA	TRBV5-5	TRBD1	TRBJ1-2	CASSLGTGFYGYTF	TGTGCCAGCAGCTTAGGGACAGGGTTCTATGGCTACACCTTC
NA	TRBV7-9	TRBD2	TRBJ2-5	CASSRGGLAEETQYF	TGTGCCAGCAGCAGGGGGGGACTAGCGGAAGAGACCCAGTACTTC
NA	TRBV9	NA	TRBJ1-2	CASSLGQVGYGYTF	TGTGCCAGCAGCCTAGGGCAGGTCGGCTATGGCTACACCTTC
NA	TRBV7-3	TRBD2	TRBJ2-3	CASSLSGGADTQYF	TGTGCCAGCAGCCTTAGCGGGGGAGCAGATACGCAGTATTTT
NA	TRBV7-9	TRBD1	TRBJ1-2	CASSLSGTGGYGYTF	TGTGCCAGCAGCTTATCAGGGACAGGGGGCTATGGCTACACCTTC
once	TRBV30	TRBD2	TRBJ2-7	CAWSVRRERNEQYF	TGTGCCTGGAGTGTACGGCGGGAGCGGAACGAGCAGTACTTC
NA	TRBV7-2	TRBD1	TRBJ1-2	CASSLGTGGIYGYTF	TGTGCCAGCAGCTTAGGAACAGGGGGCATCTATGGCTACACCTTC
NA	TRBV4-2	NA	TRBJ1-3	CASSQVWLQGSSGNTIYF	TGTGCCAGCAGCCAAGTTTGGTTACAGGGCTCTTCTGGAAACACCATATATTTT
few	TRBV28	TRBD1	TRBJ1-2	CAITGTGRRGYTF	TGTGCCATCACCGGGACAGGGAGACGAGGCTACACCTTC
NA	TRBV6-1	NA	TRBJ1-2	CASTAGFANYGYTF	TGTGCCAGCACAGCAGGGTTTGCTAACTATGGCTACACCTTC
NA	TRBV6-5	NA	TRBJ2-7	CASSYSAGVISYEQYF	TGTGCCAGCAGTTACTCAGCAGGGGTGATCTCCTACGAGCAGTACTTC
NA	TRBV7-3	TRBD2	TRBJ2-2	CASSLMSGRNTGELFF	TGTGCCAGCAGCTTAATGAGCGGGAGGAACACCGGGGAGCTGTTTTTT
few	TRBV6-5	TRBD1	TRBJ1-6	CASRSGTANSPLHF	TGTGCCAGCAGATCCGGGACAGCTAATTCACCCCTCCACTTT
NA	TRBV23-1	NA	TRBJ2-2	CASTLSRGTGELFF	TGCGCCAGCACCTTGAGTCGGGGGACCGGGGAGCTGTTTTTT
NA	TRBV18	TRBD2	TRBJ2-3	CASSPRASGSASTDTQYF	TGTGCCAGCTCACCCCGGGCTAGCGGGAGTGCTAGCACAGATACGCAGTATTTT
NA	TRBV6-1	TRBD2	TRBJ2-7	CASRGTSGHSYEQYF	TGTGCCAGCAGGGGGACTAGCGGACATTCCTACGAGCAGTACTTC
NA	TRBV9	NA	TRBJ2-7	CASSVLNYEQYF	TGTGCCAGCAGCGTACTAAACTACGAGCAGTACTTC
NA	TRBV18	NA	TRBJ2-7	CASSPTGSYEQYF	TGTGCCAGCTCGCCTACTGGTTCCTACGAGCAGTACTTC
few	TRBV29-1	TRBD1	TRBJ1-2	CSVQGNYGYTF	TGCAGCGTACAGGGGAACTATGGCTACACCTTC
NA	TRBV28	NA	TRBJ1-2	CASSLGEGGYGYTF	TGTGCCAGCAGTTTAGGGGAGGGAGGCTATGGCTACACCTTC
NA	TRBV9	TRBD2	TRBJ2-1	CASSGRAGLAGGQLHEQFF	TGTGCCAGCAGCGGTCGGGCGGGACTAGCGGGAGGACAGCTCCATGAGCAGTTCTTC
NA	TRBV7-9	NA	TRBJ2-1	CASSFSAGGNNEQFF	TGTGCCAGCAGCTTCTCCGCGGGTGGAAACAATGAGCAGTTCTTC
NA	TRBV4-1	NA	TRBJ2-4	CASSQGGQIGRNIQYF	TGCGCCAGCAGCCAAGGCGGGCAGATCGGTAGAAACATTCAGTACTTC
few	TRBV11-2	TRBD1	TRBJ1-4	CASRQGQGLATNEKLFF	TGTGCCAGCAGACAAGGACAGGGCCTCGCAACTAATGAAAAACTGTTTTTT
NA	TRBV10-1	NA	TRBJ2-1	CAGYTLGQAPGDEQFF	TGCGCCGGGTATACACTCGGACAGGCCCCGGGGGATGAGCAGTTCTTC
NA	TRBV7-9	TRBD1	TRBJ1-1	CASSLTGLAEAFF	TGTGCCAGCAGCTTGACAGGGTTGGCTGAAGCTTTCTTT
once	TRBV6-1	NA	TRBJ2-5	CASAHSQETQYF	TGTGCCAGCGCACACAGCCAAGAGACCCAGTACTTC
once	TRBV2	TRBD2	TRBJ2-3	CASRPRTGLAGGVWTDTQYF	TGTGCCAGCAGGCCCCGGACCGGACTAGCGGGAGGGGTCTGGACAGATACGCAGTATTTT
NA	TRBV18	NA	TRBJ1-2	CASSPTRDGYTF	TGTGCCAGCTCACCAACCAGGGATGGCTACACCTTC
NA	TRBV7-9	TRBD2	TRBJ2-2	CASSPPGRAGVTGELFF	TGTGCCAGCAGCCCACCAGGGAGAGCGGGAGTCACCGGGGAGCTGTTTTTT
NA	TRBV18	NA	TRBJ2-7	CASSPRGGGSYEQYF	TGTGCCAGCTCACCCCGGGGTGGTGGCTCCTACGAGCAGTACTTC
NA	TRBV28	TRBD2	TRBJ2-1	CASTLGGAGGADEQFF	TGTGCCAGCACCCTTGGGGGGGCGGGAGGGGCGGATGAGCAGTTCTTC
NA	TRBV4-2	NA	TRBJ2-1	CASSQAKDGASSSYNEQFF	TGTGCCAGCAGCCAAGCAAAGGATGGGGCGTCGAGCTCCTACAATGAGCAGTTCTTC
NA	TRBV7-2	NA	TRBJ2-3	CASSIPGDTQYF	TGTGCCAGCAGTATCCCAGGGGATACGCAGTATTTT
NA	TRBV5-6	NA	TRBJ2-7	CASSPSSPYEQYF	TGTGCCAGCAGCCCCAGTTCCCCCTACGAGCAGTACTTC
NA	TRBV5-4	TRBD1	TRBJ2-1	CASRRGRGQPDNEQFF	TGTGCCAGCAGACGAGGTAGGGGACAGCCTGACAATGAGCAGTTCTTC
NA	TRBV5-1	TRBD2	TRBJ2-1	CASRDRGPTSGGSLSSYNEQFF	TGCGCCAGTCGGGACAGGGGACCCACTAGCGGGGGGTCCCTCTCCTCCTACAATGAGCAGTTCTTC
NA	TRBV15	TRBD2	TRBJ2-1	CATSSLEAGGYNEQFF	TGTGCCACCAGCAGTCTAGAAGCGGGAGGCTACAATGAGCAGTTCTTC
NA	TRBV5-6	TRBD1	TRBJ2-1	CASSLADRGYNEQFF	TGTGCCAGCAGCTTGGCGGACAGGGGCTACAATGAGCAGTTCTTC
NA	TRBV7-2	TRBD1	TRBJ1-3	CASSPRGGGSGNTIYF	TGTGCCAGCAGCCCAAGAGGGGGCGGCTCTGGAAACACCATATATTTT
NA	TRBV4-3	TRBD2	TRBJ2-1	CASSQDEAGGSYNEQFF	TGCGCCAGCAGCCAAGATGAAGCGGGAGGTTCCTACAATGAGCAGTTCTTC
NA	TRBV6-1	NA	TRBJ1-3	CASTPQGNTIYF	TGTGCCAGCACCCCCCAGGGAAACACCATATATTTT
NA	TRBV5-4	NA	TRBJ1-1	CASSFFLAGREAFF	TGTGCCAGCAGCTTCTTCCTGGCGGGCAGGGAAGCTTTCTTT
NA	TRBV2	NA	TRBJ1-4	CASSLDRPATNEKLFF	TGTGCCAGCAGCTTAGACAGGCCTGCAACTAATGAAAAACTGTTTTTT